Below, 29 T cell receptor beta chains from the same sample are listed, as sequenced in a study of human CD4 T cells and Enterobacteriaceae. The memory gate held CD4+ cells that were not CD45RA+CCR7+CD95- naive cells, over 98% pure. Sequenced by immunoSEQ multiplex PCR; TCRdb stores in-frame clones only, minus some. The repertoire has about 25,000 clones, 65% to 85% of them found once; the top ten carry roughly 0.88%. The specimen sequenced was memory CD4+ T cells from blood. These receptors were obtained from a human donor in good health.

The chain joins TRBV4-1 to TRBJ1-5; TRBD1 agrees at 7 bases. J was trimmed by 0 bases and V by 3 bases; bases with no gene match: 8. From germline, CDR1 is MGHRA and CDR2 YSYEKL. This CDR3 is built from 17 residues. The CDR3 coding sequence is TGCGCCAGCAGCCAGGGAGGACAGGAGTATAGCAATCAGCCCCAGCATTTT. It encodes CASSQGGQEYSNQPQHF.

The CDR3 DNA follows: TGTGCCAGCAGCCCGACAGGGCCGAACACTGAAGCTTTCTTT. Translated, it gives CASSPTGPNTEAFF. The rearrangement joins TRBV11-3 to TRBJ1-1; 7 nucleotides match TRBD1. Germline CDR1 SGHNT, CDR2 YENEEA. V shed 5 bases, J shed 1 base, and the junction held 4 bases outside the gene matches. The CDR3 runs 14 residues.

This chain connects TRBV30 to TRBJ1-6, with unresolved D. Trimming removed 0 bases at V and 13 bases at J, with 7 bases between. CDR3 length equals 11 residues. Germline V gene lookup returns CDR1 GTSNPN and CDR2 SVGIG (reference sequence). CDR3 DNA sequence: TGTGCCTGGAGTGTACAATCTCCCCTCCACTTT. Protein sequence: CAWSVQSPLHF.

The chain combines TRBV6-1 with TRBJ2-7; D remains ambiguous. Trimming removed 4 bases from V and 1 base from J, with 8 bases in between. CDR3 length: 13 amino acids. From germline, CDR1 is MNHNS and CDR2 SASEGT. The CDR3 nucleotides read TGTGCCAGCAGTGTAGACGGGTCCTACGAGCAGTACTTC. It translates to CASSVDGSYEQYF.

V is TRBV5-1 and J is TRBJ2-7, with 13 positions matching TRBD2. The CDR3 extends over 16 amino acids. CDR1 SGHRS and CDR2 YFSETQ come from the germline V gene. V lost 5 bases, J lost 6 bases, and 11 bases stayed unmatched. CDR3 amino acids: CASSGTSGAGTLEQYF. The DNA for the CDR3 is TGCGCCAGCAGTGGGACTAGCGGGGCAGGGACTCTCGAGCAGTACTTC.

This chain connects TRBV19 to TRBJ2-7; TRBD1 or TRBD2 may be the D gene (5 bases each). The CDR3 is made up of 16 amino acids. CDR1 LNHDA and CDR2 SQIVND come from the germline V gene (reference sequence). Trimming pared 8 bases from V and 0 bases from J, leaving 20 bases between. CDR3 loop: CASRDPYGTGSYEQYF. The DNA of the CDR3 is TGTGCCAGTCGGGATCCGTACGGGACCGGCTCCTACGAGCAGTACTTC.

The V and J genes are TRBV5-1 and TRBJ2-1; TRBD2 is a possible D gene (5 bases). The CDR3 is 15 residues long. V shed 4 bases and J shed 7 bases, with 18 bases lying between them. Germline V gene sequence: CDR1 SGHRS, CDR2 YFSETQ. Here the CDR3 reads CASSLDSGPGNEQFF. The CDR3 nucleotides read TGCGCCAGCAGCCTAGACTCGGGTCCGGGGAATGAGCAGTTCTTC.

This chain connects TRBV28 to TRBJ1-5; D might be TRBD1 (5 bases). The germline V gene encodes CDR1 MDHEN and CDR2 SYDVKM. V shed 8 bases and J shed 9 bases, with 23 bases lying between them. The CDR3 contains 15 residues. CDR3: CASGGGRGVPGPQHF. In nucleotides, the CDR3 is TGTGCCAGCGGGGGGGGTCGGGGAGTCCCCGGGCCCCAGCATTTT.

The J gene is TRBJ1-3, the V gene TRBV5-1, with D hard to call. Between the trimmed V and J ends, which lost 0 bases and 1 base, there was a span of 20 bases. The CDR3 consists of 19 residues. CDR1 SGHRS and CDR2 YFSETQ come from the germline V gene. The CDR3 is CASSLGSRRTSHSGNTIYF. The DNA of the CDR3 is TGCGCCAGCAGCTTGGGATCCAGGCGGACCAGTCATTCTGGAAACACCATATATTTT. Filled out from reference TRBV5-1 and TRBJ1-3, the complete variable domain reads KAGVTQTPRYLIKTRGQQVTLSCSPISGHRSVSWYQQTPGQGLQFLFEYFSETQRNKGNFPGRFSGRQFSNSRSEMNVSTLELGDSALYLCASSLGSRRTSHSGNTIYFGEGSWLTVV.

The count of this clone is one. CDR3 in amino acids: CASSFPGAPLDEQYF. CDR3 sequence (DNA): TGTGCCAGCAGTTTTCCGGGAGCGCCCCTGGACGAGCAGTACTTC. This chain links TRBV27 with TRBJ2-7, with TRBD2 as a possible D gene (6 bases). This CDR3 comprises 15 residues. With 3 bases removed from V and 5 bases from J, the gap between germline ends came to 17 bases. The germline CDR1 and CDR2 sequences are MNHEY and SMNVEV (reference sequence).

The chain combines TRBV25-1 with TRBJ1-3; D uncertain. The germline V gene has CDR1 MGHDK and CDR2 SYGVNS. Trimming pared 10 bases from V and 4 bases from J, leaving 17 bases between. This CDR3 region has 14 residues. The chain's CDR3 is CATPNSARGNTIYF. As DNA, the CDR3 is TGTGCCACCCCGAACAGCGCTCGGGGAAACACCATATATTTT. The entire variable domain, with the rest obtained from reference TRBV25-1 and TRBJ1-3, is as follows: EADIYQTPRYLVIGTGKKITLECSQTMGHDKMYWYQQDPGMELHLIHYSYGVNSTEKGDLSSESTVSRIRTEHFPLTLESARPSHTSQYLCATPNSARGNTIYFGEGSWLTVV.

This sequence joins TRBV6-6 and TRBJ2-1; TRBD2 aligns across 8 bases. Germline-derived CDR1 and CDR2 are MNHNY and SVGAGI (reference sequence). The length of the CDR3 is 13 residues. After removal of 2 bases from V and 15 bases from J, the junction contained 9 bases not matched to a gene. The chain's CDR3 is CASSYPGLAPSFF. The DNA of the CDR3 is TGTGCCAGCAGTTACCCAGGACTAGCCCCTTCGTTCTTC.

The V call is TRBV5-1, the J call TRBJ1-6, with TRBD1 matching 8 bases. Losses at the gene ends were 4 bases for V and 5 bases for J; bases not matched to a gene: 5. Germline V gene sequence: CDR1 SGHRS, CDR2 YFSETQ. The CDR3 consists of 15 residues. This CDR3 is CASSRGQGNNSPLHF. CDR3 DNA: TGCGCCAGCAGCAGAGGACAGGGAAATAATTCACCCCTCCACTTT. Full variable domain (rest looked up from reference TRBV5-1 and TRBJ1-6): KAGVTQTPRYLIKTRGQQVTLSCSPISGHRSVSWYQQTPGQGLQFLFEYFSETQRNKGNFPGRFSGRQFSNSRSEMNVSTLELGDSALYLCASSRGQGNNSPLHFGNGTRLTVT.

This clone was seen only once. The CDR3 spells CASSQGGRVSPFF. The CDR3 region has the DNA TGTGCCAGCAGCCAAGGTGGTCGCGTCAGCCCGTTCTTC. The chain joins TRBV14 to TRBJ2-1, with D hard to call. CDR3 length: 13 residues. Trimming shortened V by 1 base and J by 15 bases, and 16 bases separated the two germline ends. CDR1 and CDR2 from the germline V gene are SGHDN and FVKESK.

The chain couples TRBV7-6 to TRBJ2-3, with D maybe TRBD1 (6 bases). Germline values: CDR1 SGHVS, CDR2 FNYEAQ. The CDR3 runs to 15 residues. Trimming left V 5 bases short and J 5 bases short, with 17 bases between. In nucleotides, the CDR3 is TGTGCCAGCAGCCCAGGGGTCACTGGCGTAGATACGCAGTATTTT. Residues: CASSPGVTGVDTQYF.

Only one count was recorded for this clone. The CDR3: CASAPRGTTFEQYF. In DNA form, the CDR3 reads TGTGCCAGCGCGCCCCGCGGGACAACCTTCGAGCAGTACTTC. This sequence joins TRBV6-5 and TRBJ2-7; D tentatively reads TRBD1 or TRBD2 (6 bases each). The CDR3 runs to 14 residues. V was pared by 8 bases and J by 6 bases, with 20 bases between. Germline assignment: CDR1 MNHEY and CDR2 SVGAGI.

CDR3 amino acids: CASSKTNTGELFF. Here the CDR3 DNA reads TGTGCCAGCAGCAAGACGAACACCGGGGAGCTGTTTTTT. The chain combines TRBV11-3 with TRBJ2-2; D is uncertain. The CDR3 has 13 residues. The germline V and J ends were trimmed by 5 bases and 0 bases, with 4 bases remaining between them. Germline V gives CDR1 SGHNT, CDR2 YENEEA.

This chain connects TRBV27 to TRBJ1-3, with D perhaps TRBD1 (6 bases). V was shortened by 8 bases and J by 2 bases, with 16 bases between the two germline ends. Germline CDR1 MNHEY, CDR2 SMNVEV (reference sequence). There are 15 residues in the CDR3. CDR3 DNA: TGTGCCAGCCCCTTAGGCAGGGACACTGGAAACACCATATATTTT. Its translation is CASPLGRDTGNTIYF.

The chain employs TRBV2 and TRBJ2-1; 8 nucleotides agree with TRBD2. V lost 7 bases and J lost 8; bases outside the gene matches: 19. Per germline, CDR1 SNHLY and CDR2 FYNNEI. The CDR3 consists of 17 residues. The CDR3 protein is CASTPRPGLGGGYEQFF. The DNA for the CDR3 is TGTGCCAGCACTCCCAGGCCGGGACTAGGAGGAGGCTATGAGCAGTTCTTC.

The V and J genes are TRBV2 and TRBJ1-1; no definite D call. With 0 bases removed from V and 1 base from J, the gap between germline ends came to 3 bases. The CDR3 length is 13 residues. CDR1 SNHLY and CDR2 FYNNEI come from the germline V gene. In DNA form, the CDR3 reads TGTGCCAGCAGTGAAGCGCGGAACACTGAAGCTTTCTTT. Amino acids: CASSEARNTEAFF.

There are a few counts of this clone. Here the CDR3 reads CATSRAGTNSPLHF. The DNA of the CDR3 is TGTGCCACCAGCAGAGCAGGAACGAATTCACCCCTCCACTTT. V is TRBV15 and J is TRBJ1-6, with D unresolved. This CDR3 contains 14 residues. V lost 1 base and J 7 bases, leaving 8 bases between the germline ends. Per the germline V gene, CDR1 is LNHNV and CDR2 is YYDKDF (reference sequence).

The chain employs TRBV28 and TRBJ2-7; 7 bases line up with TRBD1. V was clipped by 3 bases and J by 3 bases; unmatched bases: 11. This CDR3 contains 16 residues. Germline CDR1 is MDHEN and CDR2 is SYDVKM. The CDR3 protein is CASSFHIGTESYEQYF. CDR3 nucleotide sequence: TGTGCCAGCAGTTTTCATATCGGGACAGAAAGCTACGAGCAGTACTTC.

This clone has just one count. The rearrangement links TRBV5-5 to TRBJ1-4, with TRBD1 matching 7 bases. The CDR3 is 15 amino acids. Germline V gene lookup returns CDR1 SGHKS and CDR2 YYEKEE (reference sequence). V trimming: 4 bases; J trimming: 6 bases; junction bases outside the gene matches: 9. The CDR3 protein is CASSPFDRVDEKLFF. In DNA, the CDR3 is TGTGCCAGCAGCCCGTTCGACAGGGTGGATGAAAAACTGTTTTTT. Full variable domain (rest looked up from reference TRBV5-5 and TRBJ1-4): DAGVTQSPTHLIKTRGQQVTLRCSPISGHKSVSWYQQVLGQGPQFIFQYYEKEERGRGNFPDRFSARQFPNYSSELNVNALLLGDSALYLCASSPFDRVDEKLFFGSGTQLSVL.

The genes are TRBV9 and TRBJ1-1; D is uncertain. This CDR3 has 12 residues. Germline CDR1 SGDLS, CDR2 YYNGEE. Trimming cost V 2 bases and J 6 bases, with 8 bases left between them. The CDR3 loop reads CASSVHQAEAFF. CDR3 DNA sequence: TGTGCCAGCAGCGTTCATCAGGCTGAAGCTTTCTTT.

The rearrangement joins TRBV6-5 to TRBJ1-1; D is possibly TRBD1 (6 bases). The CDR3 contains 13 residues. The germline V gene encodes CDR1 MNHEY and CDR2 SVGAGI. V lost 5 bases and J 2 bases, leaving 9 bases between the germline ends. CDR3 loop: CASSDRPNTEAFF. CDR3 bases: TGTGCCAGCAGTGACAGGCCAAACACTGAAGCTTTCTTT.

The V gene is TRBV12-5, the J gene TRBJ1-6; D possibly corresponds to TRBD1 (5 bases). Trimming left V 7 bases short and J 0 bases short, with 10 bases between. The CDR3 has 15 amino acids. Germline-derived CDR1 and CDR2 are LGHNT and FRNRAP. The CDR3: CASAQGGSYNSPLHF. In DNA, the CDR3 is TGTGCTAGTGCCCAGGGAGGCTCCTATAATTCACCCCTCCACTTT.

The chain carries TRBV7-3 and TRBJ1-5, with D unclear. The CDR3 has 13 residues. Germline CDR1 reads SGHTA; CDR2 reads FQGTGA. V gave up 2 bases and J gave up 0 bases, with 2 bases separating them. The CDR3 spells CASSLHSNQPQHF. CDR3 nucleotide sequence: TGTGCCAGCAGCTTACATAGCAATCAGCCCCAGCATTTT.

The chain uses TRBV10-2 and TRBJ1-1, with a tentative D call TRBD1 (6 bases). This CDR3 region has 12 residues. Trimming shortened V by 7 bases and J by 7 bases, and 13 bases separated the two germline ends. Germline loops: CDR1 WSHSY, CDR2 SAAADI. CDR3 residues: CASTAGDREAFF. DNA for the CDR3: TGCGCCAGCACTGCAGGGGATCGTGAAGCTTTCTTT.

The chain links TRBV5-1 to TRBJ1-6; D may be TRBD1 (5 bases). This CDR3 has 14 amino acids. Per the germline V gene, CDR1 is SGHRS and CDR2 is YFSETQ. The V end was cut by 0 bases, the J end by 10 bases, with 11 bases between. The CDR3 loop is CASSLGQGVSPLHF. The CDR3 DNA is TGCGCCAGCAGCTTGGGGCAGGGAGTCTCACCCCTCCACTTT.